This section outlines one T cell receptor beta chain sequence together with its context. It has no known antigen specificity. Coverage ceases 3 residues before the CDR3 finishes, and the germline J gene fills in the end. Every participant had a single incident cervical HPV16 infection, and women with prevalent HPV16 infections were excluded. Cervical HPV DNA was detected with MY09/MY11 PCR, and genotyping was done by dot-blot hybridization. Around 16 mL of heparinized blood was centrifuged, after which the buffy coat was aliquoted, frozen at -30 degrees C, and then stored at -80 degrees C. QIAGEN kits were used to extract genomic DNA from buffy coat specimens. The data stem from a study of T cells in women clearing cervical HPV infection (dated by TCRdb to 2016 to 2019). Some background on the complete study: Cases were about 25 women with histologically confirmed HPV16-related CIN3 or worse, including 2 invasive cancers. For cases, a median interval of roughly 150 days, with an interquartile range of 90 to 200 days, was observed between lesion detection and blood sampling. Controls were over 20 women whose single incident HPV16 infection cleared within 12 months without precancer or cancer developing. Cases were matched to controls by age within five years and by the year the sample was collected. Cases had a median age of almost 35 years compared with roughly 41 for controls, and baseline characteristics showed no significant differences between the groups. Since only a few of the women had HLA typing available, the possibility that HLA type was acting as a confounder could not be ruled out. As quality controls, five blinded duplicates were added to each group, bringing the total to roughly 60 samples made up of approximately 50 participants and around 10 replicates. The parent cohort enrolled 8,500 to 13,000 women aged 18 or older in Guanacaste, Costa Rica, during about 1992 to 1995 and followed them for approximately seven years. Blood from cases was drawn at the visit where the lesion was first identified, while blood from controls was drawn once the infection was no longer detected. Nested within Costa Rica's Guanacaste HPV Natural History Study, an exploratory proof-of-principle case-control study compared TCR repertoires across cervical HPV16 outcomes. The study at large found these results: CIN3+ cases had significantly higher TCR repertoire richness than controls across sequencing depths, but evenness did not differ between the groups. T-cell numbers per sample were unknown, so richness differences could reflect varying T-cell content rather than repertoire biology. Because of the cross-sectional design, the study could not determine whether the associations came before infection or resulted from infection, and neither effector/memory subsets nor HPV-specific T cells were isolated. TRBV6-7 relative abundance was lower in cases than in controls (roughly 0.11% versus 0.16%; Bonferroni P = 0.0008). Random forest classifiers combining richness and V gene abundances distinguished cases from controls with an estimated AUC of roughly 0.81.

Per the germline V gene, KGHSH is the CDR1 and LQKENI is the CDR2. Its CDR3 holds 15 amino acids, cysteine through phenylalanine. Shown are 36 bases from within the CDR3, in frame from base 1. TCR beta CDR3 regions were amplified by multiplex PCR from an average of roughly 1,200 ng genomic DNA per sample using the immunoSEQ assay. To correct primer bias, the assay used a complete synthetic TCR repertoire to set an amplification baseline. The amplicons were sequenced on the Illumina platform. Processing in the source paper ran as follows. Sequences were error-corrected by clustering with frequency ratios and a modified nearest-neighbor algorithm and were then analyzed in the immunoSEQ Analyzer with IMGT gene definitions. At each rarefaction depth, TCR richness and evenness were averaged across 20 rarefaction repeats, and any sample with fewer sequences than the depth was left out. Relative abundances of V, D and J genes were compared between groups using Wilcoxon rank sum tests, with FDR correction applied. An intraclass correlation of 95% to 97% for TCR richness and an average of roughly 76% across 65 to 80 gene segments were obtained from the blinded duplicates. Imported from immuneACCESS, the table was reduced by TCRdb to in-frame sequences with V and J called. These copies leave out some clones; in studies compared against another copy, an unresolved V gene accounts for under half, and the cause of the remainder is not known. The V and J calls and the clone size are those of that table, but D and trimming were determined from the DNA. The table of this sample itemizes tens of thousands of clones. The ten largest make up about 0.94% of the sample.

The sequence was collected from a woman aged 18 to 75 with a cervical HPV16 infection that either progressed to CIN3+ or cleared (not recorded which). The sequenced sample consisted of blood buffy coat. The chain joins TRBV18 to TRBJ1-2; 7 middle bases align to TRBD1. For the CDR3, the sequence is CASSPPGQSSYDYTF. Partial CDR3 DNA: TGTGCCAGCTCACCTCCGGGACAGAGCTCCTACGAC.